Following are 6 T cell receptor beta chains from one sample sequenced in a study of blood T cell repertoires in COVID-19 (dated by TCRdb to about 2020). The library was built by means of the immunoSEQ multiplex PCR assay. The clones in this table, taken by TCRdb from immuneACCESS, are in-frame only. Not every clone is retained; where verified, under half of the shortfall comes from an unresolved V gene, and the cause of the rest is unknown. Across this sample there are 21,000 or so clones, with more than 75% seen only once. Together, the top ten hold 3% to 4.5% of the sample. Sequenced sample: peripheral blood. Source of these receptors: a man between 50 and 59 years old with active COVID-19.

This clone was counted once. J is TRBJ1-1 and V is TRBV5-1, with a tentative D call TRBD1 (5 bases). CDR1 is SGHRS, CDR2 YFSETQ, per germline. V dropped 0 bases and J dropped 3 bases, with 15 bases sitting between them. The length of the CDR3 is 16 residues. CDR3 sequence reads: CASSLGGGEGHTEAFF. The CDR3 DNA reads TGCGCCAGCAGCTTGGGAGGAGGGGAAGGACACACTGAAGCTTTCTTT.

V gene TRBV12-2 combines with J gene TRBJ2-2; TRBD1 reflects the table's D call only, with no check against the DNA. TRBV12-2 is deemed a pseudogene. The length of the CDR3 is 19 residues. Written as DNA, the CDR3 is TGTGCAAGTCGTCCCAGGGTTAGGGGCAGGGCCCCGGTCACCGGGGAGCTGTTTTTT. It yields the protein CASRPRVRGRAPVTGELFF.

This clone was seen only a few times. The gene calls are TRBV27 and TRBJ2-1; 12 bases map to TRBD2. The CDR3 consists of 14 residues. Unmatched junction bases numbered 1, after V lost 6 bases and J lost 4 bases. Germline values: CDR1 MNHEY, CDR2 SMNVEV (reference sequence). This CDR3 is CASSLAGGYNEQFF. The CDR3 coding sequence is TGTGCCAGCAGCCTAGCGGGGGGGTACAATGAGCAGTTCTTC.

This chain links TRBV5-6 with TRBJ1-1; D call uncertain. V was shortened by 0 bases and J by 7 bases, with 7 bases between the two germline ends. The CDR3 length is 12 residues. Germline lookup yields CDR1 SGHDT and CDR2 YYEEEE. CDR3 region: CASSLVTGEAFF. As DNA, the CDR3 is TGTGCCAGCAGCTTGGTAACCGGTGAAGCTTTCTTT.

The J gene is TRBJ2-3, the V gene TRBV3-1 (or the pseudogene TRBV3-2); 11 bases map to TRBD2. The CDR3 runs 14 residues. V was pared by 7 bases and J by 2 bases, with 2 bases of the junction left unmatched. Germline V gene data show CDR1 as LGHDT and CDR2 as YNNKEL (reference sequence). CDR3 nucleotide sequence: TGTGCCAGCACTAGCGGGGGGTTCACAGATACGCAGTATTTT. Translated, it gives CASTSGGFTDTQYF.

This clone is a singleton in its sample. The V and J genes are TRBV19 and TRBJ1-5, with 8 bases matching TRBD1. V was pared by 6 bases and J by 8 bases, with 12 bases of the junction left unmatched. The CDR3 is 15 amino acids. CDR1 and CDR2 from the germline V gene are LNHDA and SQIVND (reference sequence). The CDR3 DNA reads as TGTGCCAGTAGCCGAGACAGGGGATCTTATGAGCCCCAGCATTTT. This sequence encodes CASSRDRGSYEPQHF. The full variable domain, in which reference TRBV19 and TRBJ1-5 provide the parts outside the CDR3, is DGGITQSPKYLFRKEGQNVTLSCEQNLNHDAMYWYRQDPGQGLRLIYYSQIVNDFQKGDIAEGYSVSREKKESFPLTVTSAQKNPTAFYLCASSRDRGSYEPQHFGDGTRLSIL.